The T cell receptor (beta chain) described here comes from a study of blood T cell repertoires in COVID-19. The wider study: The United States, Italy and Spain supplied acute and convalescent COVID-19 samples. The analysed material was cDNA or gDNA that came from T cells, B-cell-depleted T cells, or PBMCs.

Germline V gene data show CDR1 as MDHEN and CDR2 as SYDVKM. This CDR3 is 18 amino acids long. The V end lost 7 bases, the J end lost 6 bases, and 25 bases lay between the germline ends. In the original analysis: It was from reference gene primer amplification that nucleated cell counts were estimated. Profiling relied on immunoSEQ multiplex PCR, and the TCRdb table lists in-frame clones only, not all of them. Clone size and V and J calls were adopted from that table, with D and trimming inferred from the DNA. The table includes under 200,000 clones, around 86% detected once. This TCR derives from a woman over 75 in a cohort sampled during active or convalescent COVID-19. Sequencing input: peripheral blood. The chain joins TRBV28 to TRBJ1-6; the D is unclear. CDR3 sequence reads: CASTFAGSIGRTNSPLHF. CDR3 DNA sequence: TGTGCCAGCACTTTTGCGGGATCGATTGGACGGACTAATTCACCCCTCCACTTT.